These T cell receptor beta chains were read from a single sample in a study of blood T cell repertoires in COVID-19. This table comes from immunoSEQ multiplex PCR, and its TCRdb copy is limited to in-frame clones, with some not included. The repertoire holds 120,000 or so clones, with 80% as singletons. Specimen: peripheral blood. These receptors were taken from a man in his 70s with acute or convalescent COVID-19. Both conserved end residues are part of each CDR3. The order of the fields is V gene, J gene, clone size, CDR3 protein. The size field is filled for only some rows; it gives once, few, many or a size class.

>TRBV5-1|TRBJ2-7|once
CASSLEPGQKSEQYF
>TRBV6-5|TRBJ2-2|.
CASSPRRDTGELFF
>TRBV5-1|TRBJ1-3|.
CASSRIQGNTIYF
>TRBV2|TRBJ2-3|.
CASNGQVGDTQYF
>TRBV5-1|TRBJ1-2|few
CASSLEGQGRANYGYTF
>TRBV24-1|TRBJ2-3|few
CATSDRRSGSTDTQYF
>TRBV14|TRBJ2-1|.
CASSPSGILQFF
>TRBV11-2|TRBJ1-2|.
CASSLVAGAGYGYTF
>TRBV3-1/TRBV3-2|TRBJ2-3|once
CASSQGLAQYF
>TRBV3-1/TRBV3-2|TRBJ1-2|.
CASSPLVGGSNGYTF
>TRBV7-9|TRBJ1-6|few
CASSPRGTENSPLHF
>TRBV12-5|TRBJ1-5|.
CASGLGSITNQPQHF
>TRBV20-1|TRBJ2-1|.
CSAAGDYSQFF
>TRBV6-1|TRBJ1-2|few
CASSEWGQGSVTF
>TRBV24-1|TRBJ1-6|.
CATSDTGLIGSPLHF